This TCR beta chain was sequenced for a study of early T cells in non-severe SARS-CoV-2 infection. Study context: Sequencing used unsorted whole-blood bulk RNA, so chains lack pairing.

Broader study findings: The VDJdb matching leaned toward anti-spike CD8 responses and overlooked private and CD4 specificities.

In the library, individual cDNA molecules carried attached unique molecular identifiers. TCRdb itself ran the 5' RACE reads through MiXCR, one entry per CDR3 protein. This sample has approximately 83,000 distinct CDR3 sequences; 14% to 15% occur once, and the top ten carry roughly 9.8%. To note about this clonotype: The antigen remains unidentified.

This TCR came from an adult who was a healthcare worker with PCR-confirmed SARS-CoV-2 infection or an uninfected control (not recorded which). Sequencing input: whole blood.

The CDR3 bases are TGTGCCAGCAGTGACTCTGCGGGGGATTCCAGCTATGGCTACACCTTC. Protein sequence: CASSDSAGDSSYGYTF. V is TRBV6-4 and J is TRBJ1-2; D possibly corresponds to TRBD1 (5 bases). The CDR3 spans 16 residues. V was clipped by 0 bases and J by 4 bases, with 15 bases between them. The germline V gene has CDR1 MRHNA and CDR2 SNTAGT.